Each of the 14 T cell receptor beta chains below was sequenced from the same sample in a study of early T cells in non-severe SARS-CoV-2 infection. MiXCR, run by TCRdb on the 5' RACE reads, gives a single entry per CDR3 protein. This table holds approximately 28,000 distinct CDR3 sequences, around 5.8% found once. The sequences come from whole blood, collected at baseline. The receptors originated from an adult who was a healthcare worker with PCR-confirmed SARS-CoV-2 infection or an uninfected control (not recorded which).

This chain uses TRBV19 with TRBJ1-2, with a possible D match to TRBD1 (5 bases). Germline V gene lookup returns CDR1 LNHDA and CDR2 SQIVND (reference sequence). V lost 2 bases to trimming and J lost 4 bases, with 20 bases between them. The CDR3 loop spans 17 amino acids. The CDR3 is CASSIRSRQLATYGYTF. The DNA of the CDR3 is TGTGCCAGTAGTATACGGTCCAGACAGCTCGCGACCTATGGCTACACCTTC.

This clonotype turned up a few times. This chain links TRBV4-2 with TRBJ2-7, with no clear D. CDR1 and CDR2 (germline): LGHNA, YNFKEQ. V lost 4 bases and J 3 bases, leaving 16 bases between the germline ends. The CDR3 runs 15 residues. The CDR3 DNA follows: TGTGCCAGCAGCCGCGAAGGTGTTACTATCTACGAGCAGTACTTC. This codes for CASSREGVTIYEQYF.

This clonotype was recorded at least ten times. The genes are TRBV6-5 and TRBJ1-3; D is unresolved. CDR1 and CDR2 (germline): MNHEY, SVGAGI. Trimming pared 10 bases from V and 0 bases from J, leaving 13 bases between. This CDR3 region has 14 residues. This CDR3 reads CATQSLYSGNTIYF. For the CDR3, the DNA is TGTGCCACCCAGAGTCTTTACTCTGGAAACACCATATATTTT.

The chain recombines TRBV2 with TRBJ2-7, with 10 bases matching TRBD1. Losses at the gene ends were 6 bases for V and 7 bases for J; bases not matched to a gene: 9. The CDR3 sequence is 14 residues long. Looked up from germline, CDR1 is SNHLY and CDR2 is FYNNEI. CDR3 coding DNA: TGTGCCAGCAGCTACGGGACAGGGGTGAGGGAGCAGTACTTC. Encoded protein: CASSYGTGVREQYF. Filled out from reference TRBV2 and TRBJ2-7, the complete variable domain reads EPEVTQTPSHQVTQMGQEVILRCVPISNHLYFYWYRQILGQKVEFLVSFYNNEISEKSEIFDDQFSVERPDGSNFTLKIRSTKLEDSAMYFCASSYGTGVREQYFGPGTRLTVT.

This clonotype showed up many times. The gene calls are TRBV29-1 and TRBJ1-5; maybe TRBD1 (5 bases). The germline gives CDR1 SQVTM, CDR2 ANQGSEA. Trimming pared 6 bases from V and 1 base from J, leaving 10 bases between. The CDR3 is made up of 13 amino acids. In DNA form, the CDR3 reads TGCAGCGTCTCCGAGGGGAGCAATCAGCCCCAGCATTTT. Translated, it gives CSVSEGSNQPQHF.

Ten or more counts support this clonotype. The rearrangement joins TRBV20-1 to TRBJ2-4; 9 nucleotides match TRBD1. V shed 6 bases and J 6 bases; nucleotides not matched to a gene: 3. Germline V gene sequence: CDR1 DFQATT, CDR2 SNEGSKA (reference sequence). CDR3 length: 12 amino acids. DNA for the CDR3: TGCAGTGCAAGACAGGGGGGAAACATTCAGTACTTC. Protein product: CSARQGGNIQYF.

This clonotype was recorded a few times. The chain carries TRBV6-4 and TRBJ2-3; 8 bases map to TRBD2. V shed 2 bases and J 4 bases; nucleotides not matched to a gene: 5. CDR1 is MRHNA, CDR2 SNTAGT, per germline. CDR3 length equals 15 residues. The CDR3 sequence: CASSDEAGEADTQYF. CDR3 nucleotide sequence: TGTGCCAGCAGTGACGAAGCGGGAGAGGCAGATACGCAGTATTTT.

There are a few counts of this clonotype. This chain uses TRBV29-1 with TRBJ2-3; D unclear. The CDR3 extends over 14 amino acids. The germline V gene encodes CDR1 SQVTM and CDR2 ANQGSEA. Trimming left V 2 bases short and J 5 bases short, with 14 bases between. DNA for the CDR3: TGCAGCGTTGAAAGGATCGTAGGTGGAGATACGCAGTATTTT. Its translation: CSVERIVGGDTQYF.

Many counts were recorded for this clonotype. The V and J genes are TRBV7-3 and TRBJ1-2, with 8 nucleotides matching TRBD1. The V and J ends lost 0 bases and 7 bases, in that order; junction bases with no gene match: 4. CDR1 SGHTA and CDR2 FQGTGA come from the germline V gene. CDR3 length equals 14 residues. The CDR3 sequence: CASSLTQGGLGYTF. CDR3 DNA sequence: TGTGCCAGCAGCTTAACACAGGGGGGTCTTGGCTACACCTTC. The full variable domain, with the rest looked up from reference TRBV7-3 and TRBJ1-2, is GAGVSQTPSNKVTEKGKYVELRCDPISGHTALYWYRQSLGQGPEFLIYFQGTGAADDSGLPNDRFFAVRPEGSVSTLKIQRTERGDSAVYLCASSLTQGGLGYTFGSGTRLTVV.

The table lists this clonotype with many counts. The genes are TRBV18 and TRBJ2-7; D could derive from TRBD1 or TRBD2 (5 bases each). The CDR3 contains 14 residues. Germline V gene sequence: CDR1 KGHSH, CDR2 LQKENI. V was shortened by 2 bases and J by 7 bases, with 15 bases between the two germline ends. CDR3 in amino acids: CASSPGTASREQYF. The CDR3 nucleotides read TGTGCCAGCTCACCAGGGACGGCGTCGAGAGAGCAGTACTTC.

This clonotype appeared a few times. The chain uses TRBV13 and TRBJ2-7; D possibly corresponds to TRBD1 (8 bases). Trimming cost V 4 bases and J 2 bases, with 18 bases left between them. The CDR3 runs to 16 residues. The V gene's germline CDR1 is PRHDT and CDR2 FYEKMQ (reference sequence). In DNA form, the CDR3 reads TGTGCCAGCAGCTCCCGACAGGGGCGGGGGACCTACGAGCAGTACTTC. Translating it yields CASSSRQGRGTYEQYF.

This clonotype turned up a few times. This sequence joins TRBV28 and TRBJ1-5, with unresolved D. The CDR3 runs to 15 residues. The V gene lost 5 bases and the J gene lost 0 bases, with 11 bases spanning the gap. Germline-derived CDR1 and CDR2 are MDHEN and SYDVKM. The CDR3 coding sequence is TGTGCCAGCAGTCTGACACACAATAGCAATCAGCCCCAGCATTTT. Translation gives CASSLTHNSNQPQHF. Using reference TRBV28 and TRBJ1-5 for the parts outside the CDR3, the full variable domain is DVKVTQSSRYLVKRTGEKVFLECVQDMDHENMFWYRQDPGLGLRLIYFSYDVKMKEKGDIPEGYSVSREKKERFSLILESASTNQTSMYLCASSLTHNSNQPQHFGDGTRLSIL.

This clonotype was seen more than once but under ten times. The rearrangement uses TRBV7-9 and TRBJ1-1; D not resolved. Germline V gene data show CDR1 as SEHNR and CDR2 as FQNEAQ (reference sequence). The CDR3 spans 15 residues. The V gene lost 6 bases and the J gene lost 1 base, with 15 bases spanning the gap. CDR3 nucleotides: TGTGCCAGCAGACTGATGGTCCGGGGGAACACTGAAGCTTTCTTT. This sequence encodes CASRLMVRGNTEAFF.

This clonotype turned up a few times. The chain is built from TRBV7-8 and TRBJ2-3; 8 nucleotides align to TRBD1. V trimming: 5 bases; J trimming: 3 bases; junction bases outside the gene matches: 13. Looked up from germline, CDR1 is SGHVS and CDR2 is FQNEAQ. The CDR3 is 17 residues long. CDR3: CASSIPRTGLGTDTQYF. In DNA, the CDR3 is TGTGCCAGCAGCATACCACGGACAGGGTTGGGTACAGATACGCAGTATTTT.